This T cell receptor (beta chain) is drawn from a study of blood T cells in healthy people across ages. General study results and limits: The recorded TCR beta diversity per million T cells decreased in a roughly linear manner with age. Greater diversity and more naive CD4+ cells were seen in long-lived donors than in aged donors.

A second PCR, run for about 6 to 11 cycles, used a sample-barcoded 5' primer plus a J-beta primer mix. Each CDR3 protein gets one entry after TCRdb re-called the 5' RACE reads with MiXCR. Seen here are 1,300,000 or so distinct CDR3 sequences, approximately 59% observed once, and the top ten hold 6.7%. Sample donors were healthy Caucasian individuals that came from Russia, aged roughly 6 to 100. PBMCs were isolated at a quantity of at least 6 million per sample. The CDR3 runs 19 residues. Germline V gene lookup returns CDR1 SGHAT and CDR2 FQNNGV. With V trimmed by 0 bases and J by 2 bases, 9 bases remained unmatched. As for this clonotype: Its target is unknown.

This TCR was recovered from a young man in good health. The specimen was blood. This rearrangement joins TRBV11-2 to TRBJ1-6; TRBD1 matches at 8 bases. The CDR3 here is CASSLDLAGGSAYNSPLHF. CDR3 nucleotides: TGTGCCAGCAGCTTAGATCTGGCAGGGGGCAGCGCCTATAATTCACCCCTCCACTTT.